This TCR beta chain stems from a study of blood T cell repertoires in COVID-19. Repertoires were generated with immunoSEQ multiplex PCR, while TCRdb's copy carries only in-frame clones and drops some. The profile shows under 150,000 clones, around 85% of them singletons. The CDR3 covers 13 residues. Deletions cut 3 bases from V and 1 base from J, with 5 bases between. The sequenced sample consisted of peripheral blood. The chain uses TRBV23-1 and TRBJ2-3; D uncertain. Being an ORF, TRBV23-1 has a function that is uncertain. The TCR comes from a woman between 45 and 65 years old who had recovered from COVID-19. In DNA, the CDR3 is TGCGCCAGCAGTCAGGCAGGCACAGATACGCAGTATTTT. Protein sequence: CASSQAGTDTQYF.